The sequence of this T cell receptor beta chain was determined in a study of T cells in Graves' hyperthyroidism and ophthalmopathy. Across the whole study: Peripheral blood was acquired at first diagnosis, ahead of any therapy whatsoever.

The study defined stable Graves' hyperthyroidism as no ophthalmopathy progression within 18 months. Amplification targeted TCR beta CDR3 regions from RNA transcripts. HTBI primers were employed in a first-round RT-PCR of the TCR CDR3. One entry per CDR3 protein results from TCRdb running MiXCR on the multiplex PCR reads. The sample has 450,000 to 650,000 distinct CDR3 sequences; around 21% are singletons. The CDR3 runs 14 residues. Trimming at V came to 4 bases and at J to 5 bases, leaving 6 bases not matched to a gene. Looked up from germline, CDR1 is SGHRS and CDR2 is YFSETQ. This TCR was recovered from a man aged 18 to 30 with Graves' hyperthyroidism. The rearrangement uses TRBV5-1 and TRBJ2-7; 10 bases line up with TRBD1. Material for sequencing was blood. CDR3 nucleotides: TGCGCCAGCAGCCGGGACAGGGGAGTTAACGAGCAGTACTTC. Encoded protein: CASSRDRGVNEQYF.